Each of the 4 T cell receptor beta chains below was sequenced from the same sample in a study of metastatic and nonmetastatic thyroid tumors (dated by TCRdb to the early 2020s). No treatment had been received by any patient before thyroid surgery. The library was produced with PCR. Data came from an Illumina HiSeq 4000. TCRdb ran its own pipeline on the public reads, namely fastp trimming at Q25 and MiXCR clone calling, and kept in-frame beta chains. Within this sample are about 27,000 clones, with approximately 15% of them counted one time only. In total, the top ten clones hold around 6.5% of the sample. The sample consisted of blood. These receptors were taken from a male donor with papillary thyroid cancer or a benign thyroid nodule (not recorded which). Some clones in this sample may be carry-over from other donors' samples.

In its sample, this clone was seen many times. The chain carries TRBV28 and TRBJ2-7; D ambiguous. The CDR3 loop spans 15 amino acids. V was pared by 8 bases and J by 2 bases, with 19 bases between. Germline CDR1 and CDR2: MDHEN and SYDVKM. CDR3 bases: TGTGCCAGCGAACCGCAGGATGGGGTCCCCTACGAGCAGTACTTC. Translating it yields CASEPQDGVPYEQYF.

The sample holds many counts of this clone. The chain combines TRBV2 with TRBJ1-5, with 12 positions matching TRBD1. The CDR3 is 15 residues long. After removal of 6 bases from V and 2 bases from J, the junction contained 2 bases not matched to a gene. CDR1 and CDR2 from the germline V gene are SNHLY and FYNNEI. The CDR3 coding sequence is TGTGCCAGCAGCGGGACAGGGGGCGGCAATCAGCCCCAGCATTTT. It specifies CASSGTGGGNQPQHF.

This clone was seen ten or more times. The V call is TRBV5-4, the J call TRBJ1-1; D is perhaps TRBD1 (6 bases). The germline CDR1 and CDR2 sequences are SGHNT and YYREEE (reference sequence). Trimming took 4 bases from V and 10 from J, leaving 23 bases between them. This CDR3 comprises 15 residues. The CDR3 DNA reads TGTGCCAGCAGCCCTAAATCCCAGGGGAACTTCGGAGCTTTCTTT. It yields the protein CASSPKSQGNFGAFF.

This clone was observed many times. A much larger clone lies a single base off, so this may be a read error. This sample also contains other DNA sequences that code for the same CDR3. This chain links TRBV13 with TRBJ2-6, with 8 bases aligning to TRBD2. The germline CDR1 and CDR2 sequences are PRHDT and FYEKMQ (reference sequence). The CDR3 loop spans 19 amino acids. The CDR3 spells CAGSPSQWSGRGGANVLTF. CDR3 DNA sequence: TGTGCCGGCAGCCCCTCTCAGTGGAGCGGGAGAGGTGGGGCCAACGTCCTGACTTTC. Using reference TRBV13 and TRBJ2-6 for the parts outside the CDR3, the full variable domain is AAGVIQSPRHLIKEKRETATLKCYPIPRHDTVYWYQQGPGQDPQFLISFYEKMQSDKGSIPDRFSAQQFSDYHSELNMSSLELGDSALYFCAGSPSQWSGRGGANVLTFGAGSRLTVL.